A single sample gave rise to the 21 T cell receptor beta chains below, sequenced in a study of T cell repertoires in cytomegalovirus infection. One entry per CDR3 protein, called by TCRdb with MiXCR from the reads. Among approximately 730,000 distinct CDR3 sequences listed, roughly 30% were seen once. These TCRs are of unknown antigen specificity. The input for sequencing was cultured PBMCs, taken from culture after CMV antigen stimulation. These receptors were collected from a human donor in good health (CMV status not recorded). Some clones in this sample may be carry-over from other donors' samples.

The V and J genes are TRBV4-3 and TRBJ2-3; 9 bases line up with TRBD1. This CDR3 is 17 amino acids long. Germline loops: CDR1 LGHNA, CDR2 YSLEER. Trimming cost V 0 bases and J 2 bases; bases outside gene matches: 6. CDR3 DNA: TGCGCCAGCAGCCAAGAGGCGGGACAGGGATTCACAGATACGCAGTATTTT. This codes for CASSQEAGQGFTDTQYF.

The chain uses TRBV27 and TRBJ2-3; possible D gene TRBD1, 5 bases. Germline V gene data show CDR1 as MNHEY and CDR2 as SMNVEV (reference sequence). There are 14 residues in the CDR3. Trimming took off 7 bases at V and 1 base at J, with 12 bases between the two ends. CDR3 residues: CASNPSRGTDTQYF. Here the CDR3 DNA reads TGTGCCAGCAATCCATCCAGGGGCACAGATACGCAGTATTTT.

The sample holds one count of this clonotype. The V and J genes are TRBV7-4 and TRBJ2-1; 7 bases align to TRBD2. The germline V gene encodes CDR1 SGHVT and CDR2 SQSDAQ. The CDR3 sequence is 15 residues long. The ends lost 4 bases at V and 8 bases at J; junction bases unmatched: 11. CDR3 loop: CASSSGTTQSDEQFF. The DNA for the CDR3 is TGTGCCAGCAGCTCGGGGACTACCCAGAGCGATGAGCAGTTCTTC.

The chain couples TRBV6-2 or TRBV6-3 to TRBJ2-2, with TRBD2 matching over 10 bases. V trimming: 5 bases; J trimming: 7 bases; junction bases outside the gene matches: 10. CDR1 MNHEY and CDR2 SVGEGT come from the germline V gene. The CDR3 runs 16 residues. DNA of the CDR3: TGTGCCAGCAGTAAGACTAGCGGGTCCCCACACGGGGAGCTGTTTTTT. Amino acid sequence: CASSKTSGSPHGELFF.

The rearrangement links TRBV28 to TRBJ1-5; D gene ambiguous. Germline V gives CDR1 MDHEN, CDR2 SYDVKM. The CDR3 spans 16 residues. Trimming stripped 3 bases from V and 0 bases from J, with 12 bases between. CDR3 loop: CASSFYTGNSNQPQHF. CDR3 nucleotides: TGTGCCAGCAGTTTCTACACCGGGAATAGCAATCAGCCCCAGCATTTT.

This clonotype was seen only a few times. V is TRBV28 and J is TRBJ1-1; D might be TRBD1 (5 bases). V lost 1 base and J 3 bases, leaving 12 bases between the germline ends. The CDR3 is 15 residues long. Germline V gene sequence: CDR1 MDHEN, CDR2 SYDVKM. The CDR3 DNA reads TGTGCCAGCAGTTTATTAACCAGGGACGACACTGAAGCTTTCTTT. This gives the protein CASSLLTRDDTEAFF.

This clonotype turned up a few times. The CDR3 sequence: CASSLGYNTDTQYF. The CDR3 DNA is TGTGCCAGCAGCTTGGGCTATAACACAGATACGCAGTATTTT. This chain connects TRBV7-2 to TRBJ2-3; no reliable D call. Per germline, CDR1 SGHTA and CDR2 FQGNSA. The CDR3 is 14 amino acids. Trimming removed 3 bases from V and 2 bases from J, with 9 bases in between.

The chain uses TRBV10-2 and TRBJ2-2, with D possibly TRBD1 on 7 matching bases. The CDR3 is 15 residues long. With 8 bases removed from V and 4 bases from J, the gap between germline ends came to 17 bases. Germline V gives CDR1 WSHSY, CDR2 SAAADI. In nucleotides, the CDR3 is TGCGCCAGCCGACAGCGACAGGGAGGCACCGGGGAGCTGTTTTTT. Protein sequence: CASRQRQGGTGELFF.

The chain's CDR3 is CASSSLFRRTSGNKPEQFF. In nucleotides, the CDR3 is TGTGCCAGCAGCTCCCTTTTTAGAAGGACTAGCGGGAACAAACCTGAGCAGTTCTTC. V is TRBV7-2 and J is TRBJ2-1; TRBD2 agrees at 12 bases. The CDR3 runs 19 residues. The V gene's germline CDR1 is SGHTA and CDR2 FQGNSA. V lost 4 bases and J lost 9; bases outside the gene matches: 19.

This clonotype was seen a few times. V gene TRBV20-1 combines with J gene TRBJ1-5, with a tentative D call TRBD1 (5 bases). This CDR3 comprises 14 residues. The germline CDR1 and CDR2 sequences are DFQATT and SNEGSKA (reference sequence). Trimming stripped 6 bases from V and 4 bases from J, with 16 bases between. The CDR3 DNA reads as TGCAGTGCCCGCGGGCGTGGGACGAATCAGCCCCAGCATTTT. Translated, it gives CSARGRGTNQPQHF.

This clonotype was detected only a few times. The chain joins TRBV6-2 or TRBV6-3 to TRBJ2-7; D call uncertain. The V gene lost 2 bases and the J gene lost 6 bases, with 5 bases spanning the gap. The CDR3 spans 11 residues. Germline V gives CDR1 MNHEY, CDR2 SVGEGT. The CDR3 DNA reads TGTGCCAGCAGTTACCCCAGCGAGCAGTACTTC. This gives the protein CASSYPSEQYF.

The chain carries TRBV27 and TRBJ1-2; 7 nucleotides match TRBD1. The V segment lost 5 bases and the J segment 1 base; nucleotides outside the gene matches: 10. There are 16 residues in the CDR3. CDR1 is MNHEY, CDR2 SMNVEV, per germline (reference sequence). This CDR3 reads CASSPRTGGGNYGYTF. The CDR3 DNA is TGTGCCAGCAGTCCCAGGACAGGCGGGGGTAACTATGGCTACACCTTC.

V and J are TRBV4-2 and TRBJ1-5, with D perhaps matching TRBD1 (5 bases). Trimming took off 7 bases at V and 5 bases at J, with 18 bases between the two ends. The CDR3 is made up of 15 amino acids. CDR1 is LGHNA, CDR2 YNFKEQ, per germline. The CDR3 loop is CASTLTVGVDQPQHF. CDR3 nucleotide sequence: TGTGCCAGCACATTAACGGTAGGGGTGGATCAGCCCCAGCATTTT.

The chain has TRBV7-9 and TRBJ2-7; D unclear. Trimming left V 4 bases short and J 0 bases short, with 22 bases between. The length of the CDR3 is 18 residues. Germline lookup yields CDR1 SEHNR and CDR2 FQNEAQ (reference sequence). This CDR3 reads CASSSPTFSRVRSYEQYF. The CDR3 DNA follows: TGTGCCAGCAGCTCGCCAACCTTTTCTCGCGTTCGCTCCTACGAGCAGTACTTC. The variable domain in full, completed from reference TRBV7-9 and TRBJ2-7, reads DTGVSQNPRHKITKRGQNVTFRCDPISEHNRLYWYRQTLGQGPEFLTYFQNEAQLEKSRLLSDRFSAERPKGSFSTLEIQRTEQGDSAMYLCASSSPTFSRVRSYEQYFGPGTRLTVT.

The chain joins TRBV6-6 to TRBJ2-5, with D maybe TRBD2 (5 bases). The CDR3 covers 16 residues. Trimming removed 2 bases from V and 8 bases from J, with 21 bases in between. Germline V gives CDR1 MNHNY, CDR2 SVGAGI (reference sequence). CDR3 in amino acids: CASSYPHLNPSGTQYF. CDR3 sequence (DNA): TGTGCCAGCAGTTACCCTCACCTAAACCCCAGCGGAACCCAGTACTTC.

The sample holds many counts of this clonotype. This chain links TRBV7-2 with TRBJ1-3; 9 nucleotides agree with TRBD1. V trimming: 3 bases; J trimming: 4 bases; junction bases outside the gene matches: 7. This CDR3 spans 16 amino acids. Germline lookup yields CDR1 SGHTA and CDR2 FQGNSA. CDR3 region: CASSFSGTGLGNTIYF. CDR3 sequence (DNA): TGTGCCAGCAGCTTCTCCGGGACAGGGCTCGGAAACACCATATATTTT.

The V and J genes are TRBV29-1 and TRBJ1-1, with no clear D. Germline V gene lookup returns CDR1 SQVTM and CDR2 ANQGSEA. V was clipped by 5 bases and J by 1 base, with 14 bases between them. CDR3 length: 14 amino acids. The CDR3 is CSVPNAGGNTEAFF. The CDR3, as DNA: TGCAGCGTTCCCAACGCCGGCGGGAACACTGAAGCTTTCTTT.

The chain combines TRBV6-1 with TRBJ2-3, with D possibly being TRBD2 (6 bases). Trimming took off 3 bases at V and 6 bases at J, with 19 bases between the two ends. This CDR3 is built from 16 residues. Germline V lookup: CDR1 MNHNS, CDR2 SASEGT. The CDR3 protein is CASSERASRRGDTQYF. The DNA for the CDR3 is TGTGCCAGCAGTGAGAGGGCTTCCAGGAGGGGCGATACGCAGTATTTT.

This clonotype was seen more than once but under ten times. The chain combines TRBV6-6 with TRBJ1-5; D is undetermined. Germline CDR1 and CDR2: MNHNY and SVGAGI (reference sequence). The CDR3 contains 15 residues. The V end was cut by 4 bases, the J end by 5 bases, with 15 bases between. The CDR3 protein is CASSSSRVPYQPQHF. In DNA, the CDR3 is TGTGCCAGCAGTTCATCCCGGGTTCCATATCAGCCCCAGCATTTT.

This clonotype has only a few counts. The chain has TRBV6-1 and TRBJ1-5; a possible D gene is TRBD1 (5 bases). V was clipped by 1 base and J by 4 bases, with 8 bases between them. This CDR3 has 14 amino acids. Germline CDR1 and CDR2: MNHNS and SASEGT. CDR3 amino acids: CASSEGRQNQPQHF. As DNA, the CDR3 is TGTGCCAGCAGTGAAGGAAGACAGAATCAGCCCCAGCATTTT.

The chain employs TRBV30 and TRBJ1-5; a possible D gene is TRBD1 (5 bases). This CDR3 contains 12 residues. With 7 bases removed from V and 4 bases from J, the gap between germline ends came to 11 bases. CDR1 and CDR2 (germline): GTSNPN, SVGIG (reference sequence). Here the CDR3 reads CASGHGNQPQHF. DNA for the CDR3: TGTGCCTCAGGACACGGAAATCAGCCCCAGCATTTT.